These T cell receptor beta chains were read from a single sample in a study of Ad26.COV2.S vaccination and SARS-CoV-2 variants. The table came from immunoSEQ multiplex PCR; TCRdb's copy has only in-frame clones and leaves some out. The profile covers about 390,000 clones, with roughly nine tenths appearing a single time and around 3.4% taken by the ten largest. The source was peripheral blood, collected in a trial of Ad26.COV2.S vaccine versus placebo. All receptors come from a person between 18 and 59 years old who received the Ad26.COV2.S COVID-19 vaccine or a placebo. Each CDR3 is given with its conserved first and last residue. D genes are given only for firm matches. Clone size is given for some rows only: seen once, a few or many times, or a class if the clone is expanded.

d_call clone_size j_call v_call cdr3_nt cdr3_aa
NA NA TRBJ2-1 TRBV7-9 TGTGCCAGCAGTCCTCGAAGCCGGGCCCTCAATGAGCAGTTCTTC CASSPRSRALNEQFF
NA NA TRBJ2-3 TRBV4-1 TGCGCCAGCAGCCAAGTCCCGGGACAAGCGCAGTATTTT CASSQVPGQAQYF
TRBD1 NA TRBJ1-3 TRBV23-1 TGCGCCAGCAGTCGAACCCGGGACAGGGGAAACACCATATATTTT CASSRTRDRGNTIYF
NA NA TRBJ1-2 TRBV12-3/TRBV12-4 TGTGCCAGCAGTTTAGCGACATACTCTGGCTACACCTTC CASSLATYSGYTF
NA NA TRBJ2-3 TRBV5-4 TGTGCCAGCAGCGTAATTACGGGGGGCACAGATACGCAGTATTTT CASSVITGGTDTQYF
TRBD1 NA TRBJ1-6 TRBV7-8 TGTGCCAGCAGCTCGGGACAGCGATCCGCCCTCCACTTT CASSSGQRSALHF
TRBD2 NA TRBJ2-7 TRBV5-4 TGTGCCAGCAGCTTGGATGCGGCTAGCGGGGCCTACGAGCAGTACTTC CASSLDAASGAYEQYF
NA once TRBJ2-5 TRBV9 TGTGCCAGCAGCGGGGGGGCCAGGGACGAGACCCAGTACTTC CASSGGARDETQYF
NA NA TRBJ1-5 TRBV27 TGTGCCAGCAGTTTATGGGGTAGCAATCAGCCCCAGCATTTT CASSLWGSNQPQHF
TRBD1 NA TRBJ2-2 TRBV5-6 TGTGCCAGCAGCTCGACAGGGTTGAACACCGGGGAGCTGTTTTTT CASSSTGLNTGELFF
NA NA TRBJ1-1 TRBV5-1 TGCGCCAGCAGTTCAGGGCGAAGGAACACTGAAGCTTTCTTT CASSSGRRNTEAFF
TRBD1 NA TRBJ2-3 TRBV5-1 TGCGCCAGCAGCTTTTCCGGGACAGGGAACACAGATACGCAGTATTTT CASSFSGTGNTDTQYF
TRBD1 NA TRBJ1-3 TRBV4-1 TGCGCCAGCAGCCAAGCTGGGGCAGGGGGTGCTGGAAACACCATATATTTT CASSQAGAGGAGNTIYF
TRBD1 few TRBJ1-6 TRBV9 TGTGCCAGCAGCGCGCAACAGGGGGCCCTCCACTTT CASSAQQGALHF
NA NA TRBJ2-1 TRBV5-1 TGCGCCAGCAGCCGGGATACAGCGAGCTCCTACAATGAGCAGTTCTTC CASSRDTASSYNEQFF
NA NA TRBJ1-2 TRBV25-1 TGTGCCAGCAGTGAATTTGACGCATCCTATGGCTACACCTTC CASSEFDASYGYTF
TRBD2 NA TRBJ2-1 TRBV18 TGTGCCAGCTCACCATCTCTGGGAGGGAATGAGCAGTTCTTC CASSPSLGGNEQFF
NA once TRBJ1-1 TRBV3-1/TRBV3-2 TGTGCCAGCAGCCAAGCGGTGGGGGAGGTCGCTGAAGCTTTCTTT CASSQAVGEVAEAFF
NA NA TRBJ1-1 TRBV5-6 TGTGCCAGCAGCTTTGCTTTTGAGGCGGTGAACACTGAAGCTTTCTTT CASSFAFEAVNTEAFF
NA NA TRBJ1-3 TRBV5-1 TGCGCCAGCAGCTTGGAGGGTAGCTCTGGAAACACCATATATTTT CASSLEGSSGNTIYF
NA NA TRBJ1-4 TRBV5-1 TGCGCCAGCAGAAGTGCCGCGGATGAAAAACTGTTTTTT CASRSAADEKLFF
TRBD2 NA TRBJ2-5 TRBV7-2 TGTGCCAGCAGCACGGGACTAGCGGGGGTTTTGGGAGAGACCCAGTACTTC CASSTGLAGVLGETQYF
TRBD1 NA TRBJ2-7 TRBV4-3 TGCGCCAGCAGCCAAGAATGGGCAGGGGGCAACTACGAGCAGTACTTC CASSQEWAGGNYEQYF
TRBD1 NA TRBJ2-2 TRBV6-6 TGTGCCAGCAGATACACAGGGGATACCGGGGAGCTGTTTTTT CASRYTGDTGELFF
TRBD1 NA TRBJ1-1 TRBV13 TGTGCCAGCAGCTTATACAAGGACAGGGGCCCGAACACTGAAGCTTTCTTT CASSLYKDRGPNTEAFF
TRBD1 NA TRBJ1-2 TRBV7-8 TGTGCCAGCAGCCGCCCCGGACAGGGGTTTATAGGCTACACCTTC CASSRPGQGFIGYTF
TRBD1 NA TRBJ2-6 TRBV4-3 TGCGCCAGCAGCCAAACCCCACAGGGGGCTGGGGCCAACGTCCTGACTTTC CASSQTPQGAGANVLTF
TRBD2 NA TRBJ2-5 TRBV6-5 TGTGCCAGCAGTCCGCGGGGGGAGGGAGAGACCCAGTACTTC CASSPRGEGETQYF
NA NA TRBJ1-3 TRBV6-5 TGTGCCAGCAGCCCCACCAGGGAAGGTGGAAACACCATATATTTT CASSPTREGGNTIYF
NA once TRBJ2-3 TRBV11-2 TGTGCCAGCAGCTTCCGGGCCGGCACAGATACGCAGTATTTT CASSFRAGTDTQYF
NA NA TRBJ1-2 TRBV29-1 TGCAGCGCCCCCGAGGGGATGGGCTACACCTTC CSAPEGMGYTF
NA once TRBJ1-5 TRBV6-4 TGTGCCAGCAGTGGCCCAGGCCAGCCCCAGCATTTT CASSGPGQPQHF
TRBD1 few TRBJ1-6 TRBV20-1 TGCAGTGCTAGTTACAGGGGGGGGGATTCACCCCTCCACTTT CSASYRGGDSPLHF
NA NA TRBJ2-6 TRBV6-1 TGTGCCAGCAGTGATCAAGGGGGATGGTCTGGGGCCAACGTCCTGACTTTC CASSDQGGWSGANVLTF
NA NA TRBJ1-2 TRBV7-2 TGTGCCAGCAGCTTAGATGGCCAGGTCTATGGCTACACCTTC CASSLDGQVYGYTF
NA NA TRBJ1-1 TRBV7-2 TGTGCCAGCAGTCGACCGGGAACATCCTTTGGAACTGAAGCTTTCTTT CASSRPGTSFGTEAFF
NA NA TRBJ2-7 TRBV19 TGTGCCAGTAACCAGGGGAACCCCGGGAGCGAGCAGTACTTC CASNQGNPGSEQYF
NA NA TRBJ1-4 TRBV19 TGTGCCAGTAGTTCCAACTCGGAGGCTAATGAAAAACTGTTTTTT CASSSNSEANEKLFF
NA NA TRBJ1-2 TRBV2 TGTGCCAGCAGTGGGACAAGGGCCAAGGAAAGGGGCTACACCTTC CASSGTRAKERGYTF
NA NA TRBJ2-2 TRBV7-9 TGTGCCAGCAGCTTAAAGGTGGGCGGGGAGCTGTTTTTT CASSLKVGGELFF
TRBD1 NA TRBJ1-1 TRBV29-1 TGCAGCGGACGAACAGGGGGCGCCGGGGGCACTGAAGCTTTCTTT CSGRTGGAGGTEAFF
NA NA TRBJ2-1 TRBV7-9 TGTGCCAGCAGCCCAGGGTACAATGAGCAGTTCTTC CASSPGYNEQFF
NA NA TRBJ2-7 TRBV7-9 TGTGCCAGCAGCCATACCCCCTACGAGCAGTACTTC CASSHTPYEQYF
TRBD2 NA TRBJ2-1 TRBV7-2 TGTGCCAGCAGACAAACTAGCGGGGGAAAAAACAATGAGCAGTTCTTC CASRQTSGGKNNEQFF
NA NA TRBJ2-5 TRBV12-2 TGTGCAAGTCGCTTAAAAAAGGGTTCTAGCGGGGGACCCAAGGATGAGACCCAGTACTTC CASRLKKGSSGGPKDETQYF
NA NA TRBJ2-3 TRBV6-2/TRBV6-3 TGTGCCAGCAGTTCCGGGACACACTTTTCCTTCACAGATACGCAGTATTTT CASSSGTHFSFTDTQYF
NA few TRBJ2-7 TRBV9 TGTGCCAGCAGCGTAGACGGGGGCCCAGACGAGCAGTACTTC CASSVDGGPDEQYF
NA once TRBJ1-4 TRBV5-8 TGTGCCAGCAGCTTGGAGGCAAGGGAAAAACTGTTTTTT CASSLEAREKLFF
TRBD2 NA TRBJ2-3 TRBV3-1/TRBV3-2 TGTGCCAGCAGCCAAGAGGCGGGGGGGAACACAGATACGCAGTATTTT CASSQEAGGNTDTQYF
NA NA TRBJ1-2 TRBV4-2 TGTGCCAGCAGCCAAGTCCCCCTACAGGGAGGGGAGGGCTACACCTTC CASSQVPLQGGEGYTF
NA NA TRBJ2-5 TRBV6-1 TGTGCCAGCAGCGAAAGGAGTGTCGGGACCCAGTACTTC CASSERSVGTQYF
TRBD2 few TRBJ2-3 TRBV10-3 TGTGCCATCAGTGTCGGCGGAGCGGGGGGCCGAGATACGCAGTATTTT CAISVGGAGGRDTQYF
TRBD1 NA TRBJ1-2 TRBV6-5 TGTGCCAGCCTTATGACAGGGGGCCTTGGCTACACCTTC CASLMTGGLGYTF
NA NA TRBJ1-3 TRBV19 TGTGCCAGTAGTGTTCGGTACCAGAGGACGGAAGGGTATGCCTCTGGAAACACCATATATTTT CASSVRYQRTEGYASGNTIYF
NA NA TRBJ1-2 TRBV6-2/TRBV6-3 TGTGCCAGCAGTTACTCGATTTCGGATTTCTATGGCTACACCTTC CASSYSISDFYGYTF
NA NA TRBJ1-2 TRBV29-1 TGCAGCGTTGAGACGGCGGCAGGGGAGCCCTATGGCTACACCTTC CSVETAAGEPYGYTF
TRBD1 NA TRBJ2-3 TRBV6-1 TGTGCCAGCAGTGGCCGGTGGCAGACAGGGGGTACAGATACGCAGTATTTT CASSGRWQTGGTDTQYF